This T cell receptor (beta chain) was profiled in a study of shared clonotypes between healthy human individuals. The trim removed 0 bases at V and 2 bases at J, leaving 5 bases unmatched. Germline CDR1 reads LNHDA; CDR2 reads SQIVND (reference sequence). This CDR3 contains 17 residues. CD45RO negativity and positive selection for CCR7 defined naive CD8 cells, a population that excluded terminally differentiated effector memory CD45RA+ cells. Sequencing used immunoSEQ multiplex PCR; TCRdb keeps in-frame clones, though not all of them. Among around 1,900,000 clones listed, around 93% were seen once. This clonotype was sampled from a man aged 18 to 29 in good health. Some clones in this sample may be carry-over from other donors' samples. The rearrangement joins TRBV19 to TRBJ2-1, with TRBD2 matching 9 bases. Sequencing was carried out using naive CD8+ T cells from PBMCs. CDR3 coding DNA: TGTGCCAGTAGTATAGATCGGCGCGGGAGGGCCTACAATGAGCAGTTCTTC. Translated, it gives CASSIDRRGRAYNEQFF.